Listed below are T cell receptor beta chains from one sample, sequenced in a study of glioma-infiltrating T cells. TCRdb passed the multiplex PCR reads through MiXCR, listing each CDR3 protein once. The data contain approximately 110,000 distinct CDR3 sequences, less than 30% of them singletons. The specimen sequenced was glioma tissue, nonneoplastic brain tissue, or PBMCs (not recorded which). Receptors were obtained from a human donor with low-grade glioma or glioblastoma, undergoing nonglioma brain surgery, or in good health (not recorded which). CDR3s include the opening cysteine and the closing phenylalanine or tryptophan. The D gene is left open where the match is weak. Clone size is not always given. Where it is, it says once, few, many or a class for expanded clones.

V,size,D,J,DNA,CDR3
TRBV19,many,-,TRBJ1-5,TGTGCCAGTAGTATCGGCTCGACCATCCCCCAGCCCCAGCATTTT,CASSIGSTIPQPQHF
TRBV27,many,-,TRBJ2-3,TGTGCCAGCCTCCTCTTAGGCACAGATACGCAGTATTTT,CASLLLGTDTQYF
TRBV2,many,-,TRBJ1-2,TGTGCCAGCTCGTTGCAGGGCACCGATGGCTACACCTTC,CASSLQGTDGYTF
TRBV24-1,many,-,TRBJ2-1,TGTGCCACCAGCACCGGTCAGATGGCCAATGAGCAGTTCTTC,CATSTGQMANEQFF
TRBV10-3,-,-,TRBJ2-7,TGTGCCATCAACCAGGGGCAGAGTAGGGCCTACGAGCAGTACTTC,CAINQGQSRAYEQYF
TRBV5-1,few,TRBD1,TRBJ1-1,TGCGCCAGCAGCTTGGGGCCCGGGACAGGGTCCACTGAAGCTTTCTTT,CASSLGPGTGSTEAFF
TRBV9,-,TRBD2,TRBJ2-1,TGTGCCAGCAGCGTGGCTAGCGGGTACAATGAGCAGTTCTTC,CASSVASGYNEQFF
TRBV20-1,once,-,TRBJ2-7,TGCAGTGCTAGCAGCCCCCGGGACTTCTACGAGCAGTACTTC,CSASSPRDFYEQYF
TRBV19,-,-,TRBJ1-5,TGTGCCAGTAGTGAAAGGGACCCCGTTTATGGCAATCAGCCCCAGCATTTT,CASSERDPVYGNQPQHF
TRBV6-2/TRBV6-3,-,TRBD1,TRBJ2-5,TGTGCCAGCAGTGATTACGGACAGGGGATGGGGACCCAGTACTTC,CASSDYGQGMGTQYF
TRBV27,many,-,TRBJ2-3,TGTGCCAGCAGTTTAATGGCTAGCGGCACAGATACGCAGTATTTT,CASSLMASGTDTQYF
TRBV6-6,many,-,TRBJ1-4,TGTGCCAGCAGTTACCGCCAGCCGGAAAAACTGTTTTTT,CASSYRQPEKLFF
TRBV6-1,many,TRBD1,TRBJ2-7,TGTGCCAGCAGTGGACAGGGGTACGAGCAGTACTTC,CASSGQGYEQYF
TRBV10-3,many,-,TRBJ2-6,TGTGCCACCTCGGACTCCACCTCTGGGGCCAACGTCCTGACTTTC,CATSDSTSGANVLTF
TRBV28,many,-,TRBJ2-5,TGTGCCAGCAAGGGGTTCGAGACCCAGTACTTC,CASKGFETQYF
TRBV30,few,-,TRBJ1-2,TGTGCCTGGAGTGCCCTCAGGGGCAACTATGGCTACACCTTC,CAWSALRGNYGYTF
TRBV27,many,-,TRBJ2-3,TGTGCCAGCAGTTTACCGACGTTAGCAGATACGCAGTATTTT,CASSLPTLADTQYF
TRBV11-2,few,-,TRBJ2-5,TGTGCCAGCAGCTTAGCCCCTCGACAGATTGAGACCCAGTACTTC,CASSLAPRQIETQYF
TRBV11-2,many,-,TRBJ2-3,TGTGCCAGCAGCTTATACGGGGTAACAGATACGCAGTATTTT,CASSLYGVTDTQYF
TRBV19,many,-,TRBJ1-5,TGTGCCAGTAGTATAGGGCAGGGCGGACCCCAGCATTTT,CASSIGQGGPQHF
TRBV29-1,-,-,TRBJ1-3,TGCGGGGTTGACTCTGGAAACACCATATATTTT,CGVDSGNTIYF
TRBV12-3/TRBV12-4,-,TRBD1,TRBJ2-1,TGTGCCAGCAGTACCCGACAGGGCGCGGAGTTCTTC,CASSTRQGAEFF